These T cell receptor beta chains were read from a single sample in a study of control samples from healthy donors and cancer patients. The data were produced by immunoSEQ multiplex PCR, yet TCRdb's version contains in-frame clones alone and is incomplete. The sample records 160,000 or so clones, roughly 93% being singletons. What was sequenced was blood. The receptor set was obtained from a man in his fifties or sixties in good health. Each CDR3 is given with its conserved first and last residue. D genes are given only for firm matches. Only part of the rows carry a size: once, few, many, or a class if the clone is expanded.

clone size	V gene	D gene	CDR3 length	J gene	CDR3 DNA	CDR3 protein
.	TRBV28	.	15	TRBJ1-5	TGTGCCAGCAGTTTCCCCCAGGGAGACAATCAGCCCCAGCATTTT	CASSFPQGDNQPQHF
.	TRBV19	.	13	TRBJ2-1	TGTGCCAGTAACTATCCAGGGGGAGGTGAGCAGTTCTTC	CASNYPGGGEQFF
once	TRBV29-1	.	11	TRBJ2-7	TGCAGCGTTGAGGGTGTCTACGAGCAGTACTTC	CSVEGVYEQYF
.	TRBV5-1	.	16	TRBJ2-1	TGCGCCAGCAGCTTTGGACTCCCCCGCAGGTACAATGAGCAGTTCTTC	CASSFGLPRRYNEQFF
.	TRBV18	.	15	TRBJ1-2	TGTGCCAGCTCGGACCCGGGACGGTGGATCTATGGCTACACCTTC	CASSDPGRWIYGYTF
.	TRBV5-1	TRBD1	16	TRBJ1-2	TGCGCCAGCAGCCCCAACACCGGGACAGGGTCTCATGGCTACACCTTC	CASSPNTGTGSHGYTF
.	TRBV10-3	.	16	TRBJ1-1	TGTGCCATCAGTGAGAGCGGACGGCGAATGAACACTGAAGCTTTCTTT	CAISESGRRMNTEAFF
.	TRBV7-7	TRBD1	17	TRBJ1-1	TGTGCTAGGGGCCCTACCGGGACAGGGAACGTCTGGACTGAAGCTTTCTTT	CARGPTGTGNVWTEAFF
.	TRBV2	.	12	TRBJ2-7	TGTGCCAGCAGTCCAGGGGAGGACGAGCAGTACTTC	CASSPGEDEQYF
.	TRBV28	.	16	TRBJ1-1	TGTGCCAGCAGTTTAAGTGGGCGACGGTTGGTCACTGAAGCTTTCTTT	CASSLSGRRLVTEAFF
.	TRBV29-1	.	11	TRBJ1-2	TGCAGCGGACTGGAGGGGTATGGCTACACCTTC	CSGLEGYGYTF
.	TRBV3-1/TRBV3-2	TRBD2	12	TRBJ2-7	TGTGCCAGTAGCGGGATCGGGTACGAGCAGTACTTC	CASSGIGYEQYF
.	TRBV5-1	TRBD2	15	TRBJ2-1	TGCGCCAGCAGCCCTAGCGGCTCGAGAAGGAATGAGCAGTTCTTC	CASSPSGSRRNEQFF
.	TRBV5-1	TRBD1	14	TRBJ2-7	TGCGCCAGCCGCAAGGACAGGGGGTTTTCCGAGCAGTACTTC	CASRKDRGFSEQYF
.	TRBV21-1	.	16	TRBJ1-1	TGTGCCAGCAGCAAAGTAAGGGGGCGAGAGAACACTGAAGCTTTCTTT	CASSKVRGRENTEAFF
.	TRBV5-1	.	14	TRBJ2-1	TGCGCCAGCAGCTTGGGAGGGAAGGCGAGTGAGCAGTTCTTC	CASSLGGKASEQFF
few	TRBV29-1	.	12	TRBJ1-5	TGCAGCGTTAGAGAAAGCAATCAGCCCCAGCATTTT	CSVRESNQPQHF
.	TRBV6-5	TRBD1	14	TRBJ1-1	TGTGCCAGCAGTTCCGGACAGGGGGCATCAGAAGCTTTCTTT	CASSSGQGASEAFF
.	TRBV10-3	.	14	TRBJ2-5	TGTGCCATCAGTGAGTCGAACAGTCGGGAGACCCAGTACTTC	CAISESNSRETQYF
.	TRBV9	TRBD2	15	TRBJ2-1	TGTGCCAGCAGCGTCTCAGCGGGAGCCTACAATGAGCAGTTCTTC	CASSVSAGAYNEQFF
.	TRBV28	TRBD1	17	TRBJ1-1	TGTGCCAGCAGTTTAAGCCCCGACAGGGTCGCCGATTATGAAGCTTTCTTT	CASSLSPDRVADYEAFF
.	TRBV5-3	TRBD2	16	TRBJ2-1	TGTGCCAGAAGCCCCCGGGGGGGAGTTTTCGACAATGAGCAGTTCTTC	CARSPRGGVFDNEQFF
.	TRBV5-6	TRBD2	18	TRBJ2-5	TGTGCCAGCAGCACCCGAGGAAGTAGCGGGAGATGGCAAGAGACCCAGTACTTC	CASSTRGSSGRWQETQYF
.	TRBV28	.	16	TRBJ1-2	TGTGCCAGCAGTTTCCCCCAAGGCAGGTTTAACTATGGCTACACCTTC	CASSFPQGRFNYGYTF
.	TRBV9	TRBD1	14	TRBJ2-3	TGTGCCAGCAGCGACTCCGGGACAGGTACTACGCAGTATTTT	CASSDSGTGTTQYF
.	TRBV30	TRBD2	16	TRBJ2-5	TGTGCCGGCTTAAGAGCGGGAGGTAGATTAGGAGAGACCCAGTACTTC	CAGLRAGGRLGETQYF
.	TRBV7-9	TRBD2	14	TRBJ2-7	TGTGCCAGCAGCAAGGGACTAGCGGGAGATGAGCAGTACTTC	CASSKGLAGDEQYF
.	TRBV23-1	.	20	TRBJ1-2	TGCGCCAGCAGTCAAAGGGAGCAGGGACACCCGTCGGACTATAACTATGGCTACACCTTC	CASSQREQGHPSDYNYGYTF
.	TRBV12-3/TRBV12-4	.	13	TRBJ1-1	TGTGCCAGCAGGGACAGAACAGACACTGAAGCTTTCTTT	CASRDRTDTEAFF
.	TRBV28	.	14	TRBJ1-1	TGTGCCAGCAACATAGGGGGGCGTTGGACTGAAGCTTTCTTT	CASNIGGRWTEAFF
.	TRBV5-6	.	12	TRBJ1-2	TGTGCCAGCAGCTTGGCAGATTATGGCTACACCTTC	CASSLADYGYTF
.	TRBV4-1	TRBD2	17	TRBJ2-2	TGCGCCAGCAGCCAAGCGGGACTAGCGGGAAACACCGGGGAGCTGTTTTTT	CASSQAGLAGNTGELFF
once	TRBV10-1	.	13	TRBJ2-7	TGCGCCAGCAGTCGGGCCCTGAGTGGGGAGCAGTACTTC	CASSRALSGEQYF
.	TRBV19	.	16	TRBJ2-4	TGTGCCAGTAGTATAGGACCTACACTAGCCAAAAACATTCAGTACTTC	CASSIGPTLAKNIQYF
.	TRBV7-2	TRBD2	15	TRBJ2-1	TGTGCCAGCAGCTTAGGTCGGGAGGCCTACAATGAGCAGTTCTTC	CASSLGREAYNEQFF
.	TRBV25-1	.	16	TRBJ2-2	TGTGCCAGCAGTGAGGTACCGGGACAGAACACCGGGGAGCTGTTTTTT	CASSEVPGQNTGELFF
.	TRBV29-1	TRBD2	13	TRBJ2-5	TGCAGCGTGGCGGGAGGACCTCAAGAGACCCAGTACTTC	CSVAGGPQETQYF
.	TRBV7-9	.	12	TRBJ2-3	TGTGCCAGCAGCACTAAGACAGATACGCAGTATTTT	CASSTKTDTQYF
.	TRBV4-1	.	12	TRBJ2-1	TGCGCCAGCAGCCAATTGGGGGCTGAGCAGTTCTTC	CASSQLGAEQFF
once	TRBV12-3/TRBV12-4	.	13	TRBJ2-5	TGTGCCAGCAGCGGTAAAGGGTTGGAGACCCAGTACTTC	CASSGKGLETQYF
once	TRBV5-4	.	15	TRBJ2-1	TGTGCCAGCAGCTCCCGAAGCGCCATATTCAATGAGCAGTTCTTC	CASSSRSAIFNEQFF
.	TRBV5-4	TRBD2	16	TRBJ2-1	TGTGCCAGCAGCCCCCAGAGGACTAGCCTCCGAATTGAGCAGTTCTTC	CASSPQRTSLRIEQFF
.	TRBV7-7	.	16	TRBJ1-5	TGTGCTAGCAGCCGATTGGTGGGCGGAAGCAATCAGCCCCAGCATTTT	CASSRLVGGSNQPQHF
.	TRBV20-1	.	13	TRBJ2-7	TGCAGTGCTAGTGGAGGACAGTTCTACGAGCAGTACTTC	CSASGGQFYEQYF
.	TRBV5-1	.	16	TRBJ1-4	TGCGCCAGCAGCGACGTCGATTATACTTTAAATGAAAAACTGTTTTTT	CASSDVDYTLNEKLFF
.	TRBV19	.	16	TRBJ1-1	TGTGCCAGTAGTATCGGGAGGGCGCCTCGGGATACTGAAGCTTTCTTT	CASSIGRAPRDTEAFF
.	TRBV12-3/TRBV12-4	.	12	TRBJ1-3	TGTGCCAGCAGTGGGAATGGAAACACCATATATTTT	CASSGNGNTIYF
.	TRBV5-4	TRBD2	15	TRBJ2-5	TGTGCCAGCAGCTTGCCGCTAGCGGGAGGGGAGACCCAGTACTTC	CASSLPLAGGETQYF
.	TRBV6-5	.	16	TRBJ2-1	TGTGCCAGCAGTTTCAGGATTACGAGCTCCTACAATGAGCAGTTCTTC	CASSFRITSSYNEQFF
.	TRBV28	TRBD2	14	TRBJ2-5	TGTGCCAGCAGCCCCTCGGGGGGGCAAGAGACCCAGTACTTC	CASSPSGGQETQYF
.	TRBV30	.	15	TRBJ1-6	TGTGCCTGGAGTCCCAGGACAGCGAGGCCCTCACCCCTCCACTTT	CAWSPRTARPSPLHF
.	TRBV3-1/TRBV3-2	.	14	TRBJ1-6	TGTGCCAGCAATACCCAGGGACATAATTCACCCCTCCACTTT	CASNTQGHNSPLHF